The T cell receptor beta chain under discussion was sequenced for a study of blood T cell repertoires in COVID-19. Overall study: The study drew acute and convalescent COVID-19 samples from the United States, Italy and Spain. PBMCs, B-cell-depleted T cells, or T cells provided the cDNA or gDNA that made up the material.

In the authors' workflow: Nucleated cell number was recorded as an estimate derived from reference gene primer amplification. The table came from immunoSEQ multiplex PCR; TCRdb's copy has only in-frame clones and leaves some out. The V and J calls and clone size come from that table; D and trimming were worked out from the DNA. The sample includes some 390,000 clones, 75% to 90% seen only once; the top ten take 1.5% to 1.8%. Germline V CDR1 and CDR2: MNHEY, SMNVEV (reference sequence). Trimming cost V 3 bases and J 3 bases; bases outside gene matches: 5. The CDR3 loop spans 15 amino acids. This clone was seen only once.

Sample: peripheral blood. This chain joins TRBV27 and TRBJ1-1, with TRBD1 matching over 9 bases. The TCR originated in a woman in her 40s with COVID-19, enrolled during active disease. This CDR3 is CASSLGQGFYTEAFF. CDR3 nucleotides: TGTGCCAGCAGTTTGGGACAGGGTTTTTACACTGAAGCTTTCTTT.